This TCR beta chain was sequenced for a study of T cell repertoires in cytomegalovirus infection. Via MiXCR, TCRdb re-called the reads, giving one row per CDR3 protein. This table has more than 500,000 distinct CDR3 sequences, 16% appearing once. CDR3 length equals 16 residues. V dropped 0 bases and J dropped 8 bases, with 17 bases sitting between them. Germline V lookup: CDR1 MGHRA, CDR2 YSYEKL. V gene TRBV4-1 combines with J gene TRBJ2-1; a possible D gene is TRBD2 (6 bases). The sample taken for sequencing was CD8+ T cells from PBMCs. The TCR comes from a human donor in good health (CMV status not recorded). Some clones in this sample may be carry-over from other donors' samples. CDR3 region: CASSQERGRGFDEQFF. The CDR3 DNA sequence: TGCGCCAGCAGCCAAGAACGGGGGAGAGGGTTCGATGAGCAGTTCTTC.